Following are 24 T cell receptor beta chains from one sample sequenced in a study of T cell responses to AZD1222 COVID-19 vaccine. Method: immunoSEQ multiplex PCR; TCRdb's copy keeps in-frame clones and lacks some. The table lists tens of thousands of clones, 89% of them singletons. The sequenced sample was peripheral blood, obtained 28 days after the second AZD1222 dose. These receptors all come from an adult who received the AZD1222 COVID-19 vaccine.

The chain carries TRBV5-6 and TRBJ1-2, with D perhaps matching TRBD1 (5 bases). CDR3 length: 14 residues. Germline-derived CDR1 and CDR2 are SGHDT and YYEEEE. V dropped 4 bases and J dropped 7 bases, with 17 bases sitting between them. The CDR3 region is CASSAGPLPSGYTF. The CDR3 bases are TGTGCCAGCAGCGCGGGACCTCTTCCCAGTGGCTACACCTTC.

The chain couples TRBV11-2 to TRBJ1-2; D unresolved. Between the trimmed V and J ends, which lost 1 base and 7 bases, there was a span of 7 bases. Looked up from germline, CDR1 is SGHAT and CDR2 is FQNNGV. The CDR3 loop spans 12 amino acids. The CDR3 loop is CASSLARLGYTF. In DNA, the CDR3 is TGTGCCAGCAGCTTAGCCAGACTTGGCTACACCTTC.

The rearrangement joins TRBV6-2 or TRBV6-3 to TRBJ2-6; D remains ambiguous. Trimming cost V 5 bases and J 0 bases, with 8 bases left between them. The CDR3 has 15 residues. The germline CDR1 and CDR2 sequences are MNHEY and SVGEGT. The CDR3 sequence is CASSHASSGANVLTF. CDR3 nucleotides: TGTGCCAGCAGTCACGCTAGCTCTGGGGCCAACGTCCTGACTTTC.

The gene calls are TRBV18 and TRBJ2-3; the match to TRBD2 covers 9 bases. This CDR3 has 17 amino acids. Germline trimming cut 4 bases from V and 0 bases from J; bases unmatched to any gene: 8. Germline V lookup: CDR1 KGHSH, CDR2 LQKENI. CDR3 sequence: CASSQLIAGVSTDTQYF. DNA for the CDR3: TGTGCCAGCTCACAACTCATAGCGGGGGTTAGCACAGATACGCAGTATTTT.

V usage is TRBV5-1 and J usage is TRBJ2-5; unclear D gene. Deletions cut 4 bases from V and 2 bases from J, with 12 bases between. Germline V CDR1 and CDR2: SGHRS, YFSETQ. The length of the CDR3 is 14 residues. The DNA of the CDR3 is TGCGCCAGCAGCGGCGGACCACCTCAAGAGACCCAGTACTTC. As protein: CASSGGPPQETQYF.

The V call is TRBV7-9, the J call TRBJ1-2, with TRBD1 matching 10 bases. J was trimmed by 0 bases and V by 5 bases; bases with no gene match: 9. Germline V gene lookup returns CDR1 SEHNR and CDR2 FQNEAQ (reference sequence). This CDR3 contains 17 residues. The CDR3 DNA reads TGTGCCAGCAGCCCCGGGGACAGGGGTATAGCTAACTATGGCTACACCTTC. Translation gives CASSPGDRGIANYGYTF.

The rearrangement joins TRBV19 to TRBJ2-1, with 8 bases lining up with TRBD2. The CDR3 is made up of 15 amino acids. The ends lost 2 bases at V and 4 bases at J; junction bases unmatched: 4. Germline CDR1 and CDR2: LNHDA and SQIVND (reference sequence). CDR3 residues: CASSILASGYNEQFF. The CDR3, as DNA: TGTGCCAGTAGTATATTGGCTAGCGGGTACAATGAGCAGTTCTTC.

V is TRBV28 and J is TRBJ1-6; no clear D. V dropped 1 base and J dropped 10 bases, with 8 bases sitting between them. Germline V CDR1 and CDR2: MDHEN, SYDVKM. This CDR3 comprises 13 residues. CDR3 bases: TGTGCCAGCAGTTTATTTATCGGCTCACCCCTCCACTTT. Translation: CASSLFIGSPLHF.

The V call is TRBV7-8, the J call TRBJ1-3; D remains unclear. Germline V gene lookup returns CDR1 SGHVS and CDR2 FQNEAQ. V was pared by 5 bases and J by 4 bases, with 12 bases between. The CDR3 extends over 14 amino acids. The DNA for the CDR3 is TGTGCCAGCAGCCCCCTAAGTCCGGGAAACACCATATATTTT. Its protein product is CASSPLSPGNTIYF.

The chain is built from TRBV5-1 and TRBJ1-1, with a tentative D call TRBD1 (5 bases). Trimming took 0 bases from V and 4 from J, leaving 19 bases between them. The CDR3 consists of 17 residues. The V gene's germline CDR1 is SGHRS and CDR2 YFSETQ. The CDR3 reads CASSLGQGMSGGTEAFF. The CDR3 nucleotides read TGCGCCAGCAGCTTGGGGCAGGGAATGAGCGGCGGCACTGAAGCTTTCTTT.

V gene TRBV5-1 combines with J gene TRBJ1-1; TRBD1 might be the D (5 bases). The germline V gene encodes CDR1 SGHRS and CDR2 YFSETQ. The CDR3 spans 15 residues. Deletions cut 3 bases from V and 0 bases from J, with 12 bases between. CDR3 in DNA: TGCGCCAGCAGCTACTCCGGGACGGTGAACACTGAAGCTTTCTTT. It is translated as CASSYSGTVNTEAFF.

This chain connects TRBV7-2 to TRBJ2-7; maybe TRBD1 (5 bases). Trimming removed 1 base from V and 0 bases from J, with 7 bases in between. There are 14 residues in the CDR3. Germline CDR1 reads SGHTA; CDR2 reads FQGNSA. This chain's CDR3 is CASSLVQASYEQYF. In nucleotides, the CDR3 is TGTGCCAGCAGCTTAGTACAGGCCTCCTACGAGCAGTACTTC.

CDR3 DNA sequence: TGTGCCAGCAGTGACCACAGGGGGCATGAGCAGTTCTTC. Translating it yields CASSDHRGHEQFF. The chain employs TRBV25-1 and TRBJ2-1; 9 nucleotides agree with TRBD1. Germline V lookup: CDR1 MGHDK, CDR2 SYGVNS. The CDR3 sequence is 13 residues long. The junction had 2 bases not matched to a gene; V was cut back by 3 bases and J by 8 bases.

J is TRBJ2-7 and V is TRBV14, with D possibly TRBD1 on 6 matching bases. Between the trimmed V and J ends, which lost 3 bases and 2 bases, there was a span of 8 bases. This CDR3 contains 13 residues. Germline loops: CDR1 SGHDN, CDR2 FVKESK. This CDR3 is CASSHWDTYEQYF. CDR3 nucleotide sequence: TGTGCCAGCAGCCATTGGGACACCTACGAGCAGTACTTC. Using reference TRBV14 and TRBJ2-7 for the parts outside the CDR3, the full variable domain is EAGVTQFPSHSVIEKGQTVTLRCDPISGHDNLYWYRRVMGKEIKFLLHFVKESKQDESGMPNNRFLAERTGGTYSTLKVQPAELEDSGVYFCASSHWDTYEQYFGPGTRLTVT.

In its sample, this clone was seen a few times. The chain carries TRBV9 and TRBJ2-7, with D perhaps TRBD1 (5 bases). Germline V lookup: CDR1 SGDLS, CDR2 YYNGEE. The CDR3 loop spans 14 amino acids. The V end lost 0 bases, the J end lost 4 bases, and 11 bases lay between the germline ends. The CDR3 DNA reads TGTGCCAGCAGCGTAGATGGGGCTCTGTACGAGCAGTACTTC. This translates into CASSVDGALYEQYF.

V gene TRBV5-1 combines with J gene TRBJ1-1; D may be TRBD1 (6 bases). Trimming took off 4 bases at V and 3 bases at J, with 16 bases between the two ends. CDR1 SGHRS and CDR2 YFSETQ come from the germline V gene. The length of the CDR3 is 15 residues. CDR3 loop: CASSPRTGMDTEAFF. CDR3 in DNA: TGCGCCAGCAGCCCTCGAACAGGGATGGACACTGAAGCTTTCTTT.

V gene TRBV19 combines with J gene TRBJ1-3; D may be TRBD1 (6 bases). Between the trimmed V and J ends, which lost 5 bases and 3 bases, there was a span of 14 bases. CDR1 and CDR2 (germline): LNHDA, SQIVND (reference sequence). This CDR3 region has 15 residues. The CDR3 spells CASSQGRTDGNTIYF. Here the CDR3 DNA reads TGTGCCAGTAGTCAGGGGAGGACAGATGGAAACACCATATATTTT. Drawing the rest from reference TRBV19 and TRBJ1-3, the complete variable domain is DGGITQSPKYLFRKEGQNVTLSCEQNLNHDAMYWYRQDPGQGLRLIYYSQIVNDFQKGDIAEGYSVSREKKESFPLTVTSAQKNPTAFYLCASSQGRTDGNTIYFGEGSWLTVV.

CDR3 in amino acids: CASSQSSGVSNQPQHF. CDR3 sequence (DNA): TGTGCCAGCAGCCAAAGTTCGGGGGTAAGCAATCAGCCCCAGCATTTT. The chain is built from TRBV3-1 (or the pseudogene TRBV3-2) and TRBJ1-5; D might be TRBD1 (5 bases). The CDR3 is 16 residues long. Trimming pared 2 bases from V and 1 base from J, leaving 12 bases between. From germline, CDR1 is LGHDT and CDR2 YNNKEL (reference sequence).

The rearrangement links TRBV19 to TRBJ1-6; unclear D gene. V gave up 6 bases and J gave up 9 bases, with 18 bases separating them. Germline assignment: CDR1 LNHDA and CDR2 SQIVND (reference sequence). The CDR3 length is 15 residues. As DNA, the CDR3 is TGTGCCAGTAGGGCCCTATCCCCGAAGACTTCACCCCTCCACTTT. Encoded protein: CASRALSPKTSPLHF.

The chain employs TRBV11-3 and TRBJ1-1, with D hard to call. Germline lookup yields CDR1 SGHNT and CDR2 YENEEA. V shed 0 bases and J shed 4 bases, with 9 bases lying between them. The CDR3 spans 14 residues. Here the CDR3 reads CASSLDSGGTEAFF. In DNA, the CDR3 is TGTGCCAGCAGCTTAGATAGTGGTGGCACTGAAGCTTTCTTT. The full variable domain, its missing parts supplied by reference TRBV11-3 and TRBJ1-1, is EAGVVQSPRYKIIEKKQPVAFWCNPISGHNTLYWYLQNLGQGPELLIRYENEEAVDDSQLPKDRFSAERLKGVDSTLKIQPAELGDSAVYLCASSLDSGGTEAFFGQGTRLTVV.

The gene calls are TRBV29-1 and TRBJ1-1; 7 bases are shared with TRBD1. The CDR3 totals 14 residues. From germline, CDR1 is SQVTM and CDR2 ANQGSEA. V trimming: 7 bases; J trimming: 2 bases; junction bases outside the gene matches: 10. This chain's CDR3 is CSALGGRGNTEAFF. DNA of the CDR3: TGCAGCGCCCTAGGGGGCAGGGGAAACACTGAAGCTTTCTTT.

The rearrangement links TRBV7-2 to TRBJ2-3; 9 bases are shared with TRBD2. After removal of 4 bases from V and 14 bases from J, the junction contained 10 bases not matched to a gene. CDR3 length: 13 residues. The germline V gene encodes CDR1 SGHTA and CDR2 FQGNSA. Written as DNA, the CDR3 is TGTGCCAGCAGCTCCGCCGGGACTAGCAAAAGGTATTTT. Its protein is CASSSAGTSKRYF. Drawing the rest from reference TRBV7-2 and TRBJ2-3, the complete variable domain is GAGVSQSPSNKVTEKGKDVELRCDPISGHTALYWYRQSLGQGLEFLIYFQGNSAPDKSGLPSDRFSAERTGGSVSTLTIQRTQQEDSAVYLCASSSAGTSKRYFGPGTRLTVL.

This sequence joins TRBV2 and TRBJ2-6; D remains ambiguous. CDR1 and CDR2 from the germline V gene are SNHLY and FYNNEI. The CDR3 is made up of 12 amino acids. Trimming took off 6 bases at V and 3 bases at J, with 3 bases between the two ends. The CDR3: CASRSGANVLTF. DNA for the CDR3: TGTGCCAGCAGGAGTGGGGCCAACGTCCTGACTTTC.

The chain carries TRBV5-1 and TRBJ2-6, with D perhaps TRBD2 (6 bases). Trimming took off 4 bases at V and 0 bases at J, with 8 bases between the two ends. This CDR3 has 15 amino acids. Germline assignment: CDR1 SGHRS and CDR2 YFSETQ. Here the CDR3 reads CASSGGLSGANVLTF. In DNA, the CDR3 is TGCGCCAGCAGCGGGGGACTCTCTGGGGCCAACGTCCTGACTTTC.